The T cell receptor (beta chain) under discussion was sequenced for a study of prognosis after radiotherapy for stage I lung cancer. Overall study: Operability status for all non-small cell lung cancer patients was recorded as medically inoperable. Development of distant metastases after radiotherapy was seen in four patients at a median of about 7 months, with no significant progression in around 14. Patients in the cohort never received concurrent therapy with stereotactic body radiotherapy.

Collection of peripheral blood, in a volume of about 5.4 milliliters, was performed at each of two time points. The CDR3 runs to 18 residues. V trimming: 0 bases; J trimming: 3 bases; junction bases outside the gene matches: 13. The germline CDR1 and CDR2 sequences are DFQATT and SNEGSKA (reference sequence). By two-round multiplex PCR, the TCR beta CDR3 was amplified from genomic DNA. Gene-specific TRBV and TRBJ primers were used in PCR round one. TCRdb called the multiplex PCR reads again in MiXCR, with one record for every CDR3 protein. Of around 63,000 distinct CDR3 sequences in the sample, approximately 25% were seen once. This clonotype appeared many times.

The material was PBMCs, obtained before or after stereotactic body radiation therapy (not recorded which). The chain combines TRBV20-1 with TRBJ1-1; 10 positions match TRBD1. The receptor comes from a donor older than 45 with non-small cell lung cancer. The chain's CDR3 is CSARDDFGQGEADTEAFF. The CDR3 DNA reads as TGCAGTGCTAGAGATGATTTCGGACAGGGGGAAGCGGACACTGAAGCTTTCTTT.